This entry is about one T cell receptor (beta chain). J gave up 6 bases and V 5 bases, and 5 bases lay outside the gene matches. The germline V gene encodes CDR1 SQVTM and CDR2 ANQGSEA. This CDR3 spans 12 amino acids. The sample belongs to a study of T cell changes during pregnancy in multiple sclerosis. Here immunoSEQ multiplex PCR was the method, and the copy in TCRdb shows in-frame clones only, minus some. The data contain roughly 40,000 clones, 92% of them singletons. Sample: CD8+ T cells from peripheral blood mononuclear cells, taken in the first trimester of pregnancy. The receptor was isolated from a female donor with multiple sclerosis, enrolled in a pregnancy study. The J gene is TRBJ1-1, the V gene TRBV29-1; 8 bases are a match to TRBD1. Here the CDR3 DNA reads TGCAGCGTTAGCAAACAGGGGGCTGAAGCTTTCTTT. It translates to CSVSKQGAEAFF.